This T cell receptor (beta chain) originates from a study of cytomegalovirus exposure and HLA in healthy donors. Concerning this clone: The antigen is not known. Other DNA sequences from this sample encode an identical CDR3 as well.

The study, taken as a whole, reports: Some public TCRs appeared in many individuals, while most sequences were rare.

PCR involved 60 Vbeta and 13 Jbeta primers. Assay used: immunoSEQ multiplex PCR; TCRdb lists only in-frame clones, some missing. Of some 190,000 clones listed, 65% to 90% are singletons. Germline loops: CDR1 SGHRS, CDR2 YFSETQ. The CDR3 totals 11 residues. Trimming removed 4 bases at V and 5 bases at J, with 6 bases between. Sequencing was performed on PBMCs. The TCR sequence derives from a woman aged 25 to 39 in good health and CMV-seronegative. The chain is built from TRBV5-1 and TRBJ2-5; D is ambiguous. The CDR3 here is CASSLQETQYF. DNA of the CDR3: TGCGCCAGCAGCCTACAGGAGACCCAGTACTTC.